The 24 T cell receptor beta chains in this list originate from one sample, sequenced in a study of T cell responses to AZD1222 COVID-19 vaccine. This table comes from immunoSEQ multiplex PCR, and its TCRdb copy is limited to in-frame clones, with some not included. This table holds some 150,000 clones, less than 90% found once. This sample comprised peripheral blood, obtained after recovery from COVID-19. The receptor set was obtained from an adult who had recovered from COVID-19.

V and J are TRBV5-1 and TRBJ1-1; 7 positions match TRBD1. V gave up 1 base and J gave up 6 bases; unmatched junction bases: 3. This CDR3 has 13 residues. CDR1 and CDR2 from the germline V gene are SGHRS and YFSETQ. CDR3 in amino acids: CASSLNRGSEAFF. CDR3 DNA sequence: TGCGCCAGCAGCTTGAACAGGGGCTCTGAAGCTTTCTTT.

V and J are TRBV28 and TRBJ1-2; D gene unclear. Germline V gives CDR1 MDHEN, CDR2 SYDVKM. This CDR3 region has 14 residues. The V gene lost 2 bases and the J gene lost 7 bases, with 14 bases spanning the gap. For the CDR3, the DNA is TGTGCCAGCAGTTTAGGCGGGTCCCTACGTGGCTACACCTTC. This codes for CASSLGGSLRGYTF.

CDR3 amino acids: CASSDPLRGATGELFF. CDR3 DNA sequence: TGTGCCAGTAGTGATCCCCTCAGGGGAGCCACCGGGGAGCTGTTTTTT. The rearrangement links TRBV19 to TRBJ2-2; maybe TRBD1 (6 bases). This CDR3 has 16 amino acids. Looked up from germline, CDR1 is LNHDA and CDR2 is SQIVND (reference sequence). V lost 5 bases and J 4 bases, leaving 17 bases between the germline ends.

DNA of the CDR3: TGCGCCAGCAGTCTATTGCAGGGTTACGCTGAAGCTTTCTTT. Protein product: CASSLLQGYAEAFF. The chain has TRBV10-2 and TRBJ1-1; weak D call: TRBD1 (5 bases). Germline CDR1 WSHSY, CDR2 SAAADI. The CDR3 is 14 amino acids. Trimming stripped 5 bases from V and 6 bases from J, with 16 bases between.

The chain carries TRBV7-2 and TRBJ1-5, with D maybe TRBD1 (5 bases). V lost 1 base and J 3 bases, leaving 13 bases between the germline ends. CDR3 length equals 16 residues. Germline V gene sequence: CDR1 SGHTA, CDR2 FQGNSA. The CDR3 loop reads CASSLVGGKNNQPQHF. The CDR3 nucleotides are TGTGCCAGCAGCTTAGTTGGGGGAAAGAACAATCAGCCCCAGCATTTT.

The rearrangement uses TRBV29-1 and TRBJ1-1; D is unresolved. V lost 3 bases, J lost 0 bases, and 5 bases lay in between. The CDR3 runs to 12 residues. Germline-derived CDR1 and CDR2 are SQVTM and ANQGSEA. DNA of the CDR3: TGCAGCGTTGAGACGGTGAACACTGAAGCTTTCTTT. This codes for CSVETVNTEAFF.

This sequence joins TRBV27 and TRBJ2-3; no clear D gene. Germline V gene data show CDR1 as MNHEY and CDR2 as SMNVEV (reference sequence). The CDR3 runs to 13 residues. The V end lost 8 bases, the J end lost 2 bases, and 11 bases lay between the germline ends. CDR3 sequence reads: CASALRATDTQYF. The CDR3 nucleotides read TGTGCCAGCGCCCTTAGGGCCACAGATACGCAGTATTTT.

This chain joins TRBV27 and TRBJ2-7; TRBD1 matches 9 bases. The germline V gene has CDR1 MNHEY and CDR2 SMNVEV (reference sequence). J was trimmed by 6 bases and V by 0 bases; bases with no gene match: 3. CDR3 length: 14 amino acids. CDR3 in DNA: TGTGCCAGCAGTTTATCCACGACAGGGGGCGAGCAGTACTTC. It is translated as CASSLSTTGGEQYF.

The chain combines TRBV28 with TRBJ2-7; 7 bases align to TRBD2. This CDR3 contains 14 residues. V gave up 7 bases and J gave up 0 bases; unmatched junction bases: 6. Germline lookup yields CDR1 MDHEN and CDR2 SYDVKM. Written as DNA, the CDR3 is TGTGCCAGCAACCCCGGGGGGAGCTCCTACGAGCAGTACTTC. It is translated as CASNPGGSSYEQYF.

This sequence joins TRBV24-1 and TRBJ2-2, with D perhaps being TRBD1 or TRBD2 (5 bases each). The V gene lost 1 base and the J gene lost 6 bases, with 14 bases spanning the gap. Germline CDR1 reads KGHDR; CDR2 reads SFDVKD. The CDR3 contains 16 residues. The DNA of the CDR3 is TGTGCCACCAGTGATTTTGGGGCGTCGGGGCCCGGGGAGCTGTTTTTT. It yields the protein CATSDFGASGPGELFF.

This clone was recorded only once. This chain uses TRBV7-8 with TRBJ1-2; 8 bases agree with TRBD1. Trimming took 5 bases from V and 6 from J; bases not matched to a gene: 11. The CDR3 contains 15 residues. Germline values: CDR1 SGHVS, CDR2 FQNEAQ. The CDR3 DNA reads TGTGCCAGCAGCACCCCGGACAGGGAAGGCAATGGCTACACCTTC. Translation: CASSTPDREGNGYTF. Variable domain in full (rest from reference TRBV7-8 and TRBJ1-2): GAGVSQSPRYKVAKRGQDVALRCDPISGHVSLFWYQQALGQGPEFLTYFQNEAQLDKSGLPSDRFFAERPEGSVSTLKIQRTQQEDSAVYLCASSTPDREGNGYTFGSGTRLTVV.

The chain is built from TRBV5-1 and TRBJ1-1; D might be TRBD1 (6 bases). V lost 4 bases and J 1 base, leaving 8 bases between the germline ends. The CDR3 consists of 13 residues. Germline values: CDR1 SGHRS, CDR2 YFSETQ. Here the CDR3 reads CASSGGTNTEAFF. CDR3 DNA sequence: TGCGCCAGCAGCGGGGGCACGAACACTGAAGCTTTCTTT.

The rearrangement links TRBV14 to TRBJ2-7; D is undetermined. This CDR3 contains 13 residues. Germline lookup yields CDR1 SGHDN and CDR2 FVKESK. V shed 4 bases and J shed 2 bases, with 9 bases lying between them. The CDR3 region has the DNA TGTGCCAGCAGCCTTTCGAGAACCTACGAGCAGTACTTC. The encoded protein is CASSLSRTYEQYF.

The chain links TRBV28 to TRBJ1-3, with TRBD1 identical over 7 bases. The V segment lost 6 bases and the J segment 0 bases; nucleotides outside the gene matches: 5. The length of the CDR3 is 15 residues. CDR1 MDHEN and CDR2 SYDVKM come from the germline V gene. The CDR3 region has the DNA TGTGCCAGCAGCCCCGGGACAGCCTCTGGAAACACCATATATTTT. Translated: CASSPGTASGNTIYF.

This sequence joins TRBV27 and TRBJ1-1, with D possibly being TRBD1 (5 bases). This CDR3 comprises 13 residues. V lost 9 bases and J lost 4, with 15 bases in between. CDR1 is MNHEY, CDR2 SMNVEV, per germline (reference sequence). CDR3 sequence: CASQRQGGTEAFF. Written as DNA, the CDR3 is TGTGCCAGTCAGAGGCAGGGTGGCACTGAAGCTTTCTTT.

The gene calls are TRBV25-1 and TRBJ2-3; D is unclear. This CDR3 has 15 amino acids. V lost 3 bases and J lost 2, with 12 bases in between. Germline V gives CDR1 MGHDK, CDR2 SYGVNS. The CDR3 region is CASSDVAVSTDTQYF. The CDR3 region has the DNA TGTGCCAGCAGTGATGTCGCAGTTTCCACAGATACGCAGTATTTT. The complete variable domain, with remaining parts taken from reference TRBV25-1 and TRBJ2-3, reads EADIYQTPRYLVIGTGKKITLECSQTMGHDKMYWYQQDPGMELHLIHYSYGVNSTEKGDLSSESTVSRIRTEHFPLTLESARPSHTSQYLCASSDVAVSTDTQYFGPGTRLTVL.

The V gene is TRBV4-3, the J gene TRBJ2-1; 10 nucleotides line up with TRBD1. V gave up 4 bases and J gave up 4 bases; unmatched junction bases: 7. Germline V lookup: CDR1 LGHNA, CDR2 YSLEER. The length of the CDR3 is 16 residues. The CDR3 DNA reads as TGCGCCAGCAGCCCCGCGGGACAGGGGCCTTACAATGAGCAGTTCTTC. As protein: CASSPAGQGPYNEQFF.

A note on this clone: This sample also contains other DNA sequences that code for the same CDR3. V usage is TRBV7-2 and J usage is TRBJ1-4, with D perhaps matching TRBD1 (6 bases). Germline V gene lookup returns CDR1 SGHTA and CDR2 FQGNSA. The CDR3 loop spans 12 amino acids. Deletions cut 3 bases from V and 10 bases from J, with 9 bases between. The CDR3 coding sequence is TGTGCCAGCAGCTTTACAGGGCGAAAACTGTTTTTT. This codes for CASSFTGRKLFF.

This chain links TRBV28 with TRBJ2-7; D unresolved. V lost 3 bases and J lost 4, with 19 bases in between. CDR1 is MDHEN and CDR2 is SYDVKM in the germline V gene. The CDR3 spans 16 residues. CDR3 nucleotide sequence: TGTGCCAGCAGTTTTGATTGGGCGACGGAGAATTACGAGCAGTACTTC. Encoded protein: CASSFDWATENYEQYF.

The rearrangement uses TRBV18 and TRBJ2-1, with TRBD2 matching 7 bases. The germline gives CDR1 KGHSH, CDR2 LQKENI. V was clipped by 0 bases and J by 7 bases; unmatched bases: 9. The CDR3 covers 16 residues. The CDR3 region is CASSPPSSGNVNEQFF. CDR3 in DNA: TGTGCCAGCTCACCACCGTCCAGCGGGAACGTGAATGAGCAGTTCTTC. Complete variable domain (other parts from reference TRBV18 and TRBJ2-1): NAGVMQNPRHLVRRRGQEARLRCSPMKGHSHVYWYRQLPEEGLKFMVYLQKENIIDESGMPKERFSAEFPKEGPSILRIQQVVRGDSAAYFCASSPPSSGNVNEQFFGPGTRLTVL.

The chain recombines TRBV4-2 with TRBJ1-1, with D unclear. Germline values: CDR1 LGHNA, CDR2 YNFKEQ. CDR3 length equals 14 residues. V lost 6 bases, J lost 1 base, and 12 bases lay in between. CDR3 in amino acids: CASSPRTENTEAFF. Here the CDR3 DNA reads TGTGCCAGCAGTCCCCGGACGGAGAACACTGAAGCTTTCTTT.

This chain connects TRBV18 to TRBJ2-2, with TRBD1 as a possible D gene (5 bases). Looked up from germline, CDR1 is KGHSH and CDR2 is LQKENI. V lost 4 bases and J 6 bases, leaving 18 bases between the germline ends. This CDR3 region has 16 residues. This chain's CDR3 is CASSRSQGLEAGELFF. CDR3 nucleotide sequence: TGTGCCAGCTCACGTTCGCAGGGTCTCGAAGCCGGGGAGCTGTTTTTT.

This rearrangement joins TRBV14 to TRBJ1-1; 9 bases agree with TRBD1. The length of the CDR3 is 15 residues. CDR1 and CDR2 (germline): SGHDN, FVKESK. V gave up 4 bases and J gave up 1 base; unmatched junction bases: 4. The chain's CDR3 is CASSLRTGANTEAFF. As DNA, the CDR3 is TGTGCCAGCAGCCTAAGGACAGGGGCGAACACTGAAGCTTTCTTT.

The chain has TRBV7-3 and TRBJ2-2; tentatively, D is TRBD1 (6 bases). The CDR3 loop spans 15 amino acids. V was pared by 2 bases and J by 0 bases, with 7 bases between. CDR1 SGHTA and CDR2 FQGTGA come from the germline V gene. This CDR3 reads CASSLAGANTGELFF. CDR3 DNA sequence: TGTGCCAGCAGCTTAGCAGGGGCGAACACCGGGGAGCTGTTTTTT.